The sample holds many counts of the clone carrying this T cell receptor (beta chain). Its antigen is as yet unknown. J lost 2 bases, V lost 3 bases, and 10 bases had no gene match. This CDR3 comprises 17 residues. CDR1 and CDR2 (germline): MGHDK, SYGVNS. The sample comes from a study of early T cells in non-severe SARS-CoV-2 infection. In the library, individual cDNA molecules carried attached unique molecular identifiers. TCRdb reprocessed the 5' RACE reads via MiXCR and lists one record per CDR3 protein. Of 48,000 or so distinct CDR3 sequences listed, roughly 6.2% are singletons. Whole-study results and caveats: In VDJdb matching, anti-spike CD8 responses were favored while private and CD4 specificities went missing.

This TCR derives from an adult who was a healthcare worker with PCR-confirmed SARS-CoV-2 infection or an uninfected control (not recorded which). The rearrangement links TRBV25-1 to TRBJ2-3, with 8 positions matching TRBD1. The sample in question was whole blood, obtained at baseline. CDR3 bases: TGTGCCAGCAGTGACGATCTGACAGGGGCGCTCACAGATACGCAGTATTTT. It codes for CASSDDLTGALTDTQYF. Combining the CDR3 with reference TRBV25-1 and TRBJ2-3 gives the whole variable domain EADIYQTPRYLVIGTGKKITLECSQTMGHDKMYWYQQDPGMELHLIHYSYGVNSTEKGDLSSESTVSRIRTEHFPLTLESARPSHTSQYLCASSDDLTGALTDTQYFGPGTRLTVL.